This T cell receptor beta chain is from a study of early T cells in non-severe SARS-CoV-2 infection. Study at large: Chains from this unsorted whole-blood bulk RNA could not be paired. General study points: There was a bias toward anti-spike CD8 responses in VDJdb matching, which missed private and CD4 specificities.

Unique molecular identifiers tagged individual cDNA molecules. TCRdb reprocessed the 5' RACE reads with MiXCR, giving one entry per CDR3 protein. This sample has 65,000 to 90,000 distinct CDR3 sequences, with 9% to 15% found just once. At least ten counts were recorded for this clonotype. Antigen: not known. V lost 6 bases, J lost 7 bases, and 11 bases stayed unmatched. Germline CDR1 is MRHNA and CDR2 is SNTAGT. This CDR3 has 16 residues. The sample consisted of whole blood. The chain combines TRBV6-4 with TRBJ2-2, with 10 bases that match TRBD2. This sequence originates from an adult who was a healthcare worker with PCR-confirmed SARS-CoV-2 infection or an uninfected control (not recorded which). The CDR3 here is CASSQSAGGPNGELFF. The CDR3 DNA reads as TGTGCCAGCAGCCAATCAGCGGGGGGGCCGAACGGGGAGCTGTTTTTT.